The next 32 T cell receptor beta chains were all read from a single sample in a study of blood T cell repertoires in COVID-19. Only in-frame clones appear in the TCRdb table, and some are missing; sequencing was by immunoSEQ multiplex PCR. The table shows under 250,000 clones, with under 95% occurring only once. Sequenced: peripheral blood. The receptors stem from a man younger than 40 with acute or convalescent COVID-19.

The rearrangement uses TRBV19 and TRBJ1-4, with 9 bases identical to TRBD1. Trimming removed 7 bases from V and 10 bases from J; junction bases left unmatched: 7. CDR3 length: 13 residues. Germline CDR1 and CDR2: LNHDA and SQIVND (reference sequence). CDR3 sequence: CASMDRGLGKLFF. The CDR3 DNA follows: TGTGCCAGTATGGACAGGGGTTTGGGAAAACTGTTTTTT.

This chain's CDR3 is CASSYRGGGYNEQFF. DNA of the CDR3: TGTGCCAGCAGTTACCGAGGGGGCGGCTACAATGAGCAGTTCTTC. The chain couples TRBV6-5 to TRBJ2-1, with 7 bases identical to TRBD1. Germline CDR1 is MNHEY and CDR2 is SVGAGI. The CDR3 has 15 residues. V lost 2 bases to trimming and J lost 3 bases; unmatched junction nucleotides: 4.

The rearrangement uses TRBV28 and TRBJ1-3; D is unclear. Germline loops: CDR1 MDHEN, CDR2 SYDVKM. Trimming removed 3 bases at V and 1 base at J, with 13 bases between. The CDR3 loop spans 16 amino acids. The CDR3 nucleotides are TGTGCCAGCAGTTTGGGTTATGGCGGATCTGGAAACACCATATATTTT. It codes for CASSLGYGGSGNTIYF.

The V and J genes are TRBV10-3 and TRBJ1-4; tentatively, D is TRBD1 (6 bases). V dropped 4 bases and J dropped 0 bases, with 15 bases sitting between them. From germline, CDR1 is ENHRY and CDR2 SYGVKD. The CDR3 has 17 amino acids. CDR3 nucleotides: TGTGCCATCAGTGCTGCTCCAGGGGCAGCAACTAATGAAAAACTGTTTTTT. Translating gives CAISAAPGAATNEKLFF.

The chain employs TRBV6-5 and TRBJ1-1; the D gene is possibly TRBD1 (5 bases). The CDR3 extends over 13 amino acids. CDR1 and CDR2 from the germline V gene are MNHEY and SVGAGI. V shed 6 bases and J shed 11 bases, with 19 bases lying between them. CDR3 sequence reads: CASSLDSNVQAFF. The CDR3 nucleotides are TGTGCCAGCAGCTTAGACAGTAACGTACAGGCTTTCTTT.

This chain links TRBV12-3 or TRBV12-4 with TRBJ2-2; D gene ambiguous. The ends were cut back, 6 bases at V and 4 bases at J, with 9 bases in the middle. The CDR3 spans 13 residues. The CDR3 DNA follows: TGTGCCAGCAGACCAGTCATCACCGGGGAGCTGTTTTTT. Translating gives CASRPVITGELFF.

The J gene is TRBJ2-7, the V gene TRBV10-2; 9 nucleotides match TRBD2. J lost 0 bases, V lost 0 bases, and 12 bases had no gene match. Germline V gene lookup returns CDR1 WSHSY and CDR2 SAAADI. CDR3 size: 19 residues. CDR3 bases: TGCGCCAGCAGTGAGTCGAAACTAGCGGGCGACCTTAGCTCCTACGAGCAGTACTTC. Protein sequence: CASSESKLAGDLSSYEQYF.

DNA of the CDR3: TGTGCCACCAGCCGGGACATAGCTAATTCACCCCTCCACTTT. Its translation is CATSRDIANSPLHF. The rearrangement links TRBV6-4 to TRBJ1-6, with D possibly being TRBD1 (6 bases). The V end lost 10 bases, the J end lost 6 bases, and 16 bases lay between the germline ends. Germline values: CDR1 MRHNA, CDR2 SNTAGT. This CDR3 contains 14 residues.

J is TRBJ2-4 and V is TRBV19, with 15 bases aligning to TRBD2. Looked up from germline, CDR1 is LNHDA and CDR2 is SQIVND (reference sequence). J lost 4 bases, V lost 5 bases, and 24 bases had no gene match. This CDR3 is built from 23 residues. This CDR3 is CASSPTGLAGGPFGGSIKNIQYF. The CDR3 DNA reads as TGTGCCAGTAGTCCGACAGGACTAGCGGGAGGGCCATTCGGTGGGTCGATAAAAAACATTCAGTACTTC.

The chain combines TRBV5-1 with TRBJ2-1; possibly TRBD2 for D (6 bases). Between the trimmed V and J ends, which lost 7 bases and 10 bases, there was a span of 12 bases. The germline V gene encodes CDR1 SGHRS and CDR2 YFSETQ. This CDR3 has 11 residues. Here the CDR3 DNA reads TGCGCCAGCGCCACGGAGGGGGAGCAGTTCTTC. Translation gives CASATEGEQFF.

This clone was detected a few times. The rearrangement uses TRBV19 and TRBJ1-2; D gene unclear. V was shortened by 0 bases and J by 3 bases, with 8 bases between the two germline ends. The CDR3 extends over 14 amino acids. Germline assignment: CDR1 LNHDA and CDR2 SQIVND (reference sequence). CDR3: CASSIDWADYGYTF. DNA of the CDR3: TGTGCCAGTAGTATAGATTGGGCAGACTATGGCTACACCTTC. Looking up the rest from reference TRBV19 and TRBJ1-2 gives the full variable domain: DGGITQSPKYLFRKEGQNVTLSCEQNLNHDAMYWYRQDPGQGLRLIYYSQIVNDFQKGDIAEGYSVSREKKESFPLTVTSAQKNPTAFYLCASSIDWADYGYTFGSGTRLTVV.

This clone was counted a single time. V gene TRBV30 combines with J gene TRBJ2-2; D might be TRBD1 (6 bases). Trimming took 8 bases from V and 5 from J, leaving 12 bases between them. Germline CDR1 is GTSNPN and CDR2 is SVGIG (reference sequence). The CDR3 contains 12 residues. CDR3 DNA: TGTGCCCGGGGTAGGGGGACCGGGGAGCTGTTTTTT. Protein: CARGRGTGELFF.

CDR3 bases: TGTGCCAGCAGTATACAGGGTGTTGGGAACAATGAGCAGTTCTTC. This encodes CASSIQGVGNNEQFF. The chain couples TRBV2 to TRBJ2-1; weak D call: TRBD1 (6 bases). Between the trimmed V and J ends, which lost 5 bases and 5 bases, there was a span of 16 bases. This CDR3 spans 15 amino acids. Germline V lookup: CDR1 SNHLY, CDR2 FYNNEI.

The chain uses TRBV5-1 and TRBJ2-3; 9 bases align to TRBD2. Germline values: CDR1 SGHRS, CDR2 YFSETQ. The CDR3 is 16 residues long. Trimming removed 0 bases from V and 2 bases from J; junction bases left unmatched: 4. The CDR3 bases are TGCGCCAGCAGCTTGGGAGCTAGCGGGAACACAGATACGCAGTATTTT. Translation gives CASSLGASGNTDTQYF. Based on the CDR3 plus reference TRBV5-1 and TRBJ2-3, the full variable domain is KAGVTQTPRYLIKTRGQQVTLSCSPISGHRSVSWYQQTPGQGLQFLFEYFSETQRNKGNFPGRFSGRQFSNSRSEMNVSTLELGDSALYLCASSLGASGNTDTQYFGPGTRLTVL.

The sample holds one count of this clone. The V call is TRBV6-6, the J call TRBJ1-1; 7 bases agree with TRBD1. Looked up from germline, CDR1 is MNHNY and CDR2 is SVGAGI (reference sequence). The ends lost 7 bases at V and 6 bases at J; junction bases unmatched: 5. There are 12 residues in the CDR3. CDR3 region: CASTDRAPEAFF. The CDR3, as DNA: TGTGCCAGCACTGACAGGGCCCCTGAAGCTTTCTTT.

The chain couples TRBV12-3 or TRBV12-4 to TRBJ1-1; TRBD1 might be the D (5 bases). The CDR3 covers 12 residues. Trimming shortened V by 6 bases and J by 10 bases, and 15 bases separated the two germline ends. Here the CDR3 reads CASRVGTVGAFF. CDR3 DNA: TGTGCCAGCAGGGTGGGGACTGTAGGAGCTTTCTTT.

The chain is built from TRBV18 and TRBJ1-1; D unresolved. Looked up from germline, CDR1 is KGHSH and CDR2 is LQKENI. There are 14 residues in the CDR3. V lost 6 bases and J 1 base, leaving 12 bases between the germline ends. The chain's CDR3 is CASSTAQRNTEAFF. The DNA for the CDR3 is TGTGCCAGCTCCACGGCCCAGCGGAACACTGAAGCTTTCTTT.

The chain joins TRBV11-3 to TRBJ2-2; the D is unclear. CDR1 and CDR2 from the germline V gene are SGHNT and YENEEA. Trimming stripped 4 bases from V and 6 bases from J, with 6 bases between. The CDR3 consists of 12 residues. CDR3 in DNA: TGTGCCAGCAGCTCCCCTTCCGGGGAGCTGTTTTTT. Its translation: CASSSPSGELFF.

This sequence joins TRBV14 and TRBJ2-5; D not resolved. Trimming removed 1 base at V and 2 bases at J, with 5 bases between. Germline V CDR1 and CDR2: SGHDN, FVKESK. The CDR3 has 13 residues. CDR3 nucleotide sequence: TGTGCCAGCAGCCAAGGGAGACAAGAGACCCAGTACTTC. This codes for CASSQGRQETQYF.

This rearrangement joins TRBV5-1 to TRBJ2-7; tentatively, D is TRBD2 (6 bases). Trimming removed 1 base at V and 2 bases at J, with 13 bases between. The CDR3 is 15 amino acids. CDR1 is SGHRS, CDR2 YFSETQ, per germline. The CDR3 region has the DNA TGCGCCAGCAGCTTGCTTAGCGGTTCGACCTACGAGCAGTACTTC. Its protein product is CASSLLSGSTYEQYF.

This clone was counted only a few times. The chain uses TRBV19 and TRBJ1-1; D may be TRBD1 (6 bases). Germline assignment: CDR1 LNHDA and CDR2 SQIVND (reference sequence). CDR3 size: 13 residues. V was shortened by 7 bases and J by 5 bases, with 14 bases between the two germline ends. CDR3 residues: CASKGGRRTEAFF. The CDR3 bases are TGTGCCAGTAAGGGGGGGCGGCGAACTGAAGCTTTCTTT.

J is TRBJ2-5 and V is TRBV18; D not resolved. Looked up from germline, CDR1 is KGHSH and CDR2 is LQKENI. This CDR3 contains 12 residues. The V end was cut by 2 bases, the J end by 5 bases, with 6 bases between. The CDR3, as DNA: TGTGCCAGCTCACCATCCGGGGAGACCCAGTACTTC. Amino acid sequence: CASSPSGETQYF.

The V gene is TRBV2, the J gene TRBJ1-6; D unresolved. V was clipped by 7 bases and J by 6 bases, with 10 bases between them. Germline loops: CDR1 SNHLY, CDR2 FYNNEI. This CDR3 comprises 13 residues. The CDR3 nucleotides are TGTGCCAGCATTCGAGAAATTAATTCACCCCTCCACTTT. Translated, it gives CASIREINSPLHF.

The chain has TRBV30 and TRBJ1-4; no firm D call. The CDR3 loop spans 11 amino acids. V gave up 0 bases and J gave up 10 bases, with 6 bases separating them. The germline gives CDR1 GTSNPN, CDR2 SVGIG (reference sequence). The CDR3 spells CAWSVLGKLFF. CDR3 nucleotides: TGTGCCTGGAGTGTACTCGGAAAACTGTTTTTT.

For the CDR3, the DNA is TGTGCCAGCAGGTCCCCTGTAGACTATGGCTACACCTTC. Protein: CASRSPVDYGYTF. The chain is built from TRBV6-6 and TRBJ1-2; D is unresolved. The CDR3 spans 13 residues. Germline assignment: CDR1 MNHNY and CDR2 SVGAGI (reference sequence). Trimming cost V 6 bases and J 3 bases, with 11 bases left between them.

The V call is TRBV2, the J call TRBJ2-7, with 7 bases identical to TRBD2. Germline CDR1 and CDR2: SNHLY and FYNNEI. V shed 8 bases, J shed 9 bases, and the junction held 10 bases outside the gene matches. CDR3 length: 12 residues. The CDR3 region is CASSREWEGQYF. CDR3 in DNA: TGTGCCAGCTCCCGGGAATGGGAGGGGCAGTACTTC. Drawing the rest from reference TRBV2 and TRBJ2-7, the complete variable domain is EPEVTQTPSHQVTQMGQEVILRCVPISNHLYFYWYRQILGQKVEFLVSFYNNEISEKSEIFDDQFSVERPDGSNFTLKIRSTKLEDSAMYFCASSREWEGQYFGPGTRLTVT.

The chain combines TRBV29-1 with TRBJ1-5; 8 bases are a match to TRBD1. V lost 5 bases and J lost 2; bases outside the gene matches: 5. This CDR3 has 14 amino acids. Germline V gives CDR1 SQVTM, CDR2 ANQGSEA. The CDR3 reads CSVSLQGGNQPQHF. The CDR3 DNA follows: TGCAGCGTTTCACTACAGGGGGGCAATCAGCCCCAGCATTTT.

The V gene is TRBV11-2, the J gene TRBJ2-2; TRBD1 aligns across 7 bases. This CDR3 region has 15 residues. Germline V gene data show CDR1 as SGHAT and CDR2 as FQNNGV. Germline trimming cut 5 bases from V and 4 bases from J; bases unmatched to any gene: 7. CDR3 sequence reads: CASSDGQAPTGELFF. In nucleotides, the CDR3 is TGTGCCAGCAGCGATGGACAGGCCCCCACCGGGGAGCTGTTTTTT.

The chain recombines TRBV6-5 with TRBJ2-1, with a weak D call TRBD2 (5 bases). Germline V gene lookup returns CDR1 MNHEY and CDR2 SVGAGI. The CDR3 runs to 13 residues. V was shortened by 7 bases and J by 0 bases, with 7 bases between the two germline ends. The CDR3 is CASKRDSYNEQFF. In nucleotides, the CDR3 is TGTGCCAGCAAACGGGACTCCTACAATGAGCAGTTCTTC.

CDR3 in DNA: TGCGCCAGCAGCTTACCGGGTATAGCGAACACCGGGGAGCTGTTTTTT. This gives the protein CASSLPGIANTGELFF. The chain joins TRBV5-1 to TRBJ2-2; D gene unclear. The CDR3 covers 16 residues. Germline V gives CDR1 SGHRS, CDR2 YFSETQ. V was shortened by 2 bases and J by 0 bases, with 11 bases between the two germline ends.

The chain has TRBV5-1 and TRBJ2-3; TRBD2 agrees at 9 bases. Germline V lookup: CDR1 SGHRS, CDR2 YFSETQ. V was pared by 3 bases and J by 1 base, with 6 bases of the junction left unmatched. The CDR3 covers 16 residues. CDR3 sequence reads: CASSSKAGGRTDTQYF. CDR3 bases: TGCGCCAGCAGCTCTAAAGCGGGGGGCCGCACAGATACGCAGTATTTT. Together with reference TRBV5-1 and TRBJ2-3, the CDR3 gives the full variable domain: KAGVTQTPRYLIKTRGQQVTLSCSPISGHRSVSWYQQTPGQGLQFLFEYFSETQRNKGNFPGRFSGRQFSNSRSEMNVSTLELGDSALYLCASSSKAGGRTDTQYFGPGTRLTVL.

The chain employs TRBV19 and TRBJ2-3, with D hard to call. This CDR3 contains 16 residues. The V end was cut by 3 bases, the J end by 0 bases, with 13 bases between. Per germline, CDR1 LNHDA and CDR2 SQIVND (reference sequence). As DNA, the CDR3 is TGTGCCAGTAGTATCCCTGGTTTTACTAGCACAGATACGCAGTATTTT. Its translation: CASSIPGFTSTDTQYF.